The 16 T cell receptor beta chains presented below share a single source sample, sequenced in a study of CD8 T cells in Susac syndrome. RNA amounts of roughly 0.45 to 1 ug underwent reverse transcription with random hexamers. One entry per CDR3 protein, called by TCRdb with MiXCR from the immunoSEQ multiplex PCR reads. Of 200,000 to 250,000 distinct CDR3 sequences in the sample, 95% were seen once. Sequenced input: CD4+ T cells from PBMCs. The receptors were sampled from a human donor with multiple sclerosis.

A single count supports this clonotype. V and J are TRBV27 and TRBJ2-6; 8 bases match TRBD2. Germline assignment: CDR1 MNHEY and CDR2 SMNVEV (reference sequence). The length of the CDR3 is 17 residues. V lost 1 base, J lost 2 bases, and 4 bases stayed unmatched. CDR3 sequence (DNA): TGTGCCAGCAGTTTATTCGGGAGGGCCGCTGGGGCCAACGTCCTGACTTTC. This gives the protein CASSLFGRAAGANVLTF.

CDR3 nucleotides: TGTGCCAGCAGTGGTCCGACGCAGTTGGACGAGCAGTACTTC. Encoded protein: CASSGPTQLDEQYF. J is TRBJ2-7 and V is TRBV25-1, with no clear D. This CDR3 has 14 amino acids. From germline, CDR1 is MGHDK and CDR2 SYGVNS. V was shortened by 4 bases and J by 5 bases, with 15 bases between the two germline ends.

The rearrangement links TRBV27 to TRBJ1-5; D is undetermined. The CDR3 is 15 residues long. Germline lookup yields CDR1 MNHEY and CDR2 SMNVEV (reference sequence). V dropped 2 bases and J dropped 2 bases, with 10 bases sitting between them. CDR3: CASSLSVARNQPQHF. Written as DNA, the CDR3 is TGTGCCAGCAGTTTAAGTGTGGCGCGCAATCAGCCCCAGCATTTT.

CDR3 sequence (DNA): TGTGCCAGCAGCGGACAACTAGCGGGAGGGAATGAGCAGTTCTTC. It specifies CASSGQLAGGNEQFF. The rearrangement uses TRBV7-2 and TRBJ2-1, with 13 bases that match TRBD2. V was clipped by 5 bases and J by 7 bases; unmatched bases: 5. The germline V gene encodes CDR1 SGHTA and CDR2 FQGNSA. This CDR3 has 15 residues. The variable domain in full, with the rest retrieved from reference TRBV7-2 and TRBJ2-1, is GAGVSQSPSNKVTEKGKDVELRCDPISGHTALYWYRQSLGQGLEFLIYFQGNSAPDKSGLPSDRFSAERTGGSVSTLTIQRTQQEDSAVYLCASSGQLAGGNEQFFGPGTRLTVL.

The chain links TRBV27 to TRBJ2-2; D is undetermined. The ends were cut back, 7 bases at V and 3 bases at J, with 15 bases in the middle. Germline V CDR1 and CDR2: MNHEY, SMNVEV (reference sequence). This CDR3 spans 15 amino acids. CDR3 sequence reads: CASKSAAPYTGELFF. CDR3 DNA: TGTGCCAGCAAGTCGGCAGCTCCATACACCGGGGAGCTGTTTTTT.

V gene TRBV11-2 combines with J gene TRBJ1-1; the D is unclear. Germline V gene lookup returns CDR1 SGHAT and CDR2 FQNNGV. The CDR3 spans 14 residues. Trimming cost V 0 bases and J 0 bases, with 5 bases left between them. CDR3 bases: TGTGCCAGCAGCTTAGATGAGGTGAACACTGAAGCTTTCTTT. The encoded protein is CASSLDEVNTEAFF. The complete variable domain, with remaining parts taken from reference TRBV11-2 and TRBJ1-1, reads EAGVAQSPRYKIIEKRQSVAFWCNPISGHATLYWYQQILGQGPKLLIQFQNNGVVDDSQLPKDRFSAERLKGVDSTLKIQPAKLEDSAVYLCASSLDEVNTEAFFGQGTRLTVV.

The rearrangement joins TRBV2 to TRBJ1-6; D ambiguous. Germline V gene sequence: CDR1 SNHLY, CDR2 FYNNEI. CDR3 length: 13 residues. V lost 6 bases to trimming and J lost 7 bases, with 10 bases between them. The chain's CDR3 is CASRRTENSPLHF. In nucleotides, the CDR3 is TGTGCCAGCAGGAGGACGGAGAATTCACCCCTCCACTTT.

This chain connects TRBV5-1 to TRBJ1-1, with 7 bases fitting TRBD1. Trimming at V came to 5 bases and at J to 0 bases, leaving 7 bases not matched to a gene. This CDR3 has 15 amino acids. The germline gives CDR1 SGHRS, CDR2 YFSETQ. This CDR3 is CASRPGQEMNTEAFF. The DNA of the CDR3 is TGCGCCAGCAGGCCCGGACAGGAGATGAACACTGAAGCTTTCTTT.

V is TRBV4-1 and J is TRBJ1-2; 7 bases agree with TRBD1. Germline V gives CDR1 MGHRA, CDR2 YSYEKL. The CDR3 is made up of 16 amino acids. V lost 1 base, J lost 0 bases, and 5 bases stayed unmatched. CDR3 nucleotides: TGCGCCAGCAGCCAAGGTGGACAGGAGACTAACTATGGCTACACCTTC. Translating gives CASSQGGQETNYGYTF.

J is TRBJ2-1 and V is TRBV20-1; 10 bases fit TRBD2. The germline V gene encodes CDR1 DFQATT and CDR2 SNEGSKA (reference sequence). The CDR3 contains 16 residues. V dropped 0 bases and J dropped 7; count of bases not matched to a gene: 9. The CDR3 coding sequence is TGCAGTGCTAGAGATTCTAGCGGGGGCCGCCGGAATGAGCAGTTCTTC. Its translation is CSARDSSGGRRNEQFF.

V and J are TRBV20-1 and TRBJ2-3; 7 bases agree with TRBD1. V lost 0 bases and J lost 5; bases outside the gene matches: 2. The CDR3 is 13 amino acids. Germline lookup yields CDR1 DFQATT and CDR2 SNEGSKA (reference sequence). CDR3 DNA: TGCAGTGCTAGAGATCAGGGGGAAGATACGCAGTATTTT. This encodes CSARDQGEDTQYF.

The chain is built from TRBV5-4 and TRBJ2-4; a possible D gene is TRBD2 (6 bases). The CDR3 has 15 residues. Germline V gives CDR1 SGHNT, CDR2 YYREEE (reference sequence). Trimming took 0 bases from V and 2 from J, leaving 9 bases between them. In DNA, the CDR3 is TGTGCCAGCAGCTTGGGGAGGGGACCCAAAAACATTCAGTACTTC. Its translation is CASSLGRGPKNIQYF. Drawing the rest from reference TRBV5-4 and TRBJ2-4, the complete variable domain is ETGVTQSPTHLIKTRGQQVTLRCSSQSGHNTVSWYQQALGQGPQFIFQYYREEENGRGNFPPRFSGLQFPNYSSELNVNALELDDSALYLCASSLGRGPKNIQYFGAGTRLSVL.

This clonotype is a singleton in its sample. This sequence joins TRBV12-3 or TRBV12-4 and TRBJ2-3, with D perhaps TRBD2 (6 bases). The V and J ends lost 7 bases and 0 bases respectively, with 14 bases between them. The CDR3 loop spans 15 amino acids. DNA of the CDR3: TGTGCCAGCACCCACCCGGGACTCAGCACAGATACGCAGTATTTT. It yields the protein CASTHPGLSTDTQYF.

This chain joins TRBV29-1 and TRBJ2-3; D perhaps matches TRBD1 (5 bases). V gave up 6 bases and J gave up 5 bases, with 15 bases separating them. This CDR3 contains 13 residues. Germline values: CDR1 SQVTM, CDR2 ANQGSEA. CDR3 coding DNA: TGCAGCGTAGACATAGCAGGGATAGATACGCAGTATTTT. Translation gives CSVDIAGIDTQYF.

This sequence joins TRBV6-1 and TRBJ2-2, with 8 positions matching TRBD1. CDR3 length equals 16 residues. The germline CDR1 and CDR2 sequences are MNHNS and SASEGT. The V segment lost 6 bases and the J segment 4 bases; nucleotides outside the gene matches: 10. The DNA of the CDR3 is TGTGCCAGCAGACGTCAGGGGGCGCGGGGCACCGGGGAGCTGTTTTTT. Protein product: CASRRQGARGTGELFF.

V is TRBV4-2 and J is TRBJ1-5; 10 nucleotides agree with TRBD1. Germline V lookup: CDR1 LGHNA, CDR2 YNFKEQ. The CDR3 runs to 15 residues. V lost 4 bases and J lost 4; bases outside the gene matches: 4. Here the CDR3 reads CASSRTGGGNQPQHF. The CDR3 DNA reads TGTGCCAGCAGCCGGACAGGGGGTGGGAATCAGCCCCAGCATTTT.